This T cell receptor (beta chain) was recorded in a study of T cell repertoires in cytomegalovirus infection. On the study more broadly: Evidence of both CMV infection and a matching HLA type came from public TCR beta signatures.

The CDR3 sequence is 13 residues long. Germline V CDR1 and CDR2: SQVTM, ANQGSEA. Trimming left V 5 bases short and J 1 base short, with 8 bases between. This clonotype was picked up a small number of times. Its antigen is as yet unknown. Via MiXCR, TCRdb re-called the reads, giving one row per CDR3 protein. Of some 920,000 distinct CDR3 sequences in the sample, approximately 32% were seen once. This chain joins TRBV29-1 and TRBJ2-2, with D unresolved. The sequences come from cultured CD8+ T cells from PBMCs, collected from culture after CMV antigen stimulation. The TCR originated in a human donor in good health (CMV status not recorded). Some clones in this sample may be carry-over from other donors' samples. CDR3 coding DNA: TGCAGCGTTATAGGGAAGAACACCGGGGAGCTGTTTTTT. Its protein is CSVIGKNTGELFF.